The rows below give T cell receptor beta chains drawn from one sample of a study of blood T cell repertoires in COVID-19. Some clones are missing from TCRdb's copy, which holds only in-frame ones; the method was immunoSEQ multiplex PCR. The sample records about 270,000 clones, approximately 90% being singletons. Material: PBMCs or T cells enriched from blood (not recorded which). All receptors derive from a woman between 40 and 50 years old with acute COVID-19. Each CDR3 is given with its conserved first and last residue. D genes are given only for firm matches.

d_call | j_call | v_call | cdr3_aa | cdr3_nt
- | TRBJ2-3 | TRBV28 | CASSLEISTDTQYF | TGTGCCAGCAGTTTGGAGATTAGCACAGATACGCAGTATTTT
- | TRBJ2-7 | TRBV28 | CASSLLQDEQYF | TGTGCCAGCAGTTTATTGCAGGACGAGCAGTACTTC
- | TRBJ2-1 | TRBV5-1 | CASSLAVGSSYNEQFF | TGCGCCAGCAGCTTGGCGGTCGGGAGCTCCTACAATGAGCAGTTCTTC
- | TRBJ1-1 | TRBV20-1 | CSAVEGGSFF | TGCAGTGCTGTCGAGGGGGGGAGCTTCTTT
- | TRBJ1-1 | TRBV5-6 | CASSPQNTEAFF | TGTGCCAGCAGCCCACAGAACACTGAAGCTTTCTTT
- | TRBJ1-4 | TRBV30 | CAWSGVRGWEKLFF | TGTGCCTGGAGTGGCGTGCGGGGATGGGAAAAACTGTTTTTT
TRBD1 | TRBJ2-3 | TRBV11-2 | CASSSFRTGPADTQYF | TGTGCCAGCAGTTCCTTTCGGACAGGGCCCGCAGATACGCAGTATTTT
TRBD2 | TRBJ2-2 | TRBV28 | CASRTSGSTGELFF | TGTGCCAGCAGAACTAGCGGGAGCACCGGGGAGCTGTTTTTT
TRBD1 | TRBJ2-1 | TRBV19 | CASSNQGQGIDEQFF | TGTGCCAGTAGTAATCAGGGACAGGGTATAGATGAGCAGTTCTTC
TRBD2 | TRBJ2-1 | TRBV9 | CASSATGTSYNEQFF | TGTGCCAGCAGCGCGACCGGGACTAGCTACAATGAGCAGTTCTTC